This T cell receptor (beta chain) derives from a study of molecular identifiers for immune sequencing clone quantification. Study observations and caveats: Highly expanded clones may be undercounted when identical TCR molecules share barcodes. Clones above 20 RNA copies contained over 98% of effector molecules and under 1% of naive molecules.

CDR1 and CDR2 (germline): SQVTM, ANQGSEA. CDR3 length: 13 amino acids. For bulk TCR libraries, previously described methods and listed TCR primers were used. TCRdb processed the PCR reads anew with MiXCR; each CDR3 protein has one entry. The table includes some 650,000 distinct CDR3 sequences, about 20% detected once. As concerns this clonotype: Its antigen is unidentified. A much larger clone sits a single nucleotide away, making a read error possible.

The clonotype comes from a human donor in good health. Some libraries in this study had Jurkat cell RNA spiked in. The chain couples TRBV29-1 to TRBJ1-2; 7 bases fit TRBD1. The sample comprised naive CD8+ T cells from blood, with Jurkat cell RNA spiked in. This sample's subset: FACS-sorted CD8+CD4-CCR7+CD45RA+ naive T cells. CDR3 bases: TGCAGTACCGATCCAGGGACAGACTATGGCTACACCTTC. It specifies CSTDPGTDYGYTF.